This T cell receptor beta chain was captured in a study of technical replicates of blood from a few donors (dated 2017 in TCRdb). The library was produced with the immunoSEQ multiplex PCR assay. TCRdb provides this immuneACCESS table in a form limited to in-frame rearrangements. Some clones are lacking; in checked studies, under half of them reflect an unresolved V gene, and why the rest are absent is not known. A total of 45,000 to 60,000 clones appear in this sample, 91% of them only once. About 4.3% of the sample goes to the ten largest clones. Comment on this clone: This clone's antigen is unknown. No quality values exist for individual bases; no much larger clone is one base distant.

The sequenced sample was PBMCs. This clonotype was obtained from a human donor in good health. Some clones in this sample may be carry-over from other donors' samples.

The CDR3 corresponds to CASSSRLADTQYF. In nucleotides, the sequence is TGTGCCAGCAGCTCCCGGTTAGCGGATACGCAGTATTTT. The chain is encoded by TRBV5-4 joined to TRBJ2-3; TRBD2 might be the D gene, on 5 matching bases. The CDR3, cysteine through phenylalanine, is 13 amino acids long. The read is trimmed to its CDR3 DNA, 39 bases read in frame from base 1. Via the germline V gene (reference sequence), CDR1 is SGHNT and CDR2 YYREEE. A distance of 11 bases separates the germline ends of V and J, which lose 3 bases and 6 bases respectively.